The present T cell receptor (beta chain) was sequenced within a study of blood T cell repertoires in COVID-19. Study information: COVID-19 samples from acute and convalescent phases originated in the United States, Italy and Spain. The cDNA or gDNA used as material had been derived from T cells, B-cell-depleted T cells, or PBMCs.

This clone was seen a few times. Trimming cost V 2 bases and J 4 bases; bases outside gene matches: 11. This CDR3 has 17 amino acids. Looked up from germline, CDR1 is GTSNPN and CDR2 is SVGIG (reference sequence). In the original processing: Reference gene primer amplification in the assay estimated nucleated cell counts. The method was immunoSEQ multiplex PCR; TCRdb's version includes in-frame clones alone and lacks a portion of them. That table is the source of V, J and clone size, and D and trimming were worked out from the DNA. In the table there are some 180,000 clones, about four fifths of which are singletons.

The sequence came from a woman aged 80 or older with acute or convalescent COVID-19. The chain combines TRBV30 with TRBJ1-5; TRBD1 agrees at 10 bases. The sequenced sample was peripheral blood. This CDR3 reads CAWSSSQGQGFNQPQHF. For the CDR3, the DNA is TGTGCCTGGAGTTCTTCACAGGGACAGGGGTTTAATCAGCCCCAGCATTTT.